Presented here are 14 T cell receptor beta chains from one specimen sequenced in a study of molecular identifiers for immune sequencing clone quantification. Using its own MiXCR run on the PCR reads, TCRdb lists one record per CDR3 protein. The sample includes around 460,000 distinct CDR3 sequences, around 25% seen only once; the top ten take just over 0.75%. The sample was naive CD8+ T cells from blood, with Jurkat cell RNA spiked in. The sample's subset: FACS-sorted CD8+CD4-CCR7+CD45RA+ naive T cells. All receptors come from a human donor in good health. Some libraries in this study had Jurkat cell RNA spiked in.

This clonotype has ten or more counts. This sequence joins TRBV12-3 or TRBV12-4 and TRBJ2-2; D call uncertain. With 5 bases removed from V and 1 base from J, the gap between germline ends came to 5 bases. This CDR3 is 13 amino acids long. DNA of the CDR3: TGTGCCAGCAGTGTCTGGAACACCGGGGAGCTGTTTTTT. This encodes CASSVWNTGELFF.

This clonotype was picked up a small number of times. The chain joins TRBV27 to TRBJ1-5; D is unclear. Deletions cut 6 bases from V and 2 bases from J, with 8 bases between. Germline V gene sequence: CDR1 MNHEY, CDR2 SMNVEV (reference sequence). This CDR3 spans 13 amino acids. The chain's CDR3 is CASRLAGNQPQHF. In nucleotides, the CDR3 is TGTGCCAGCAGATTGGCGGGCAATCAGCCCCAGCATTTT.

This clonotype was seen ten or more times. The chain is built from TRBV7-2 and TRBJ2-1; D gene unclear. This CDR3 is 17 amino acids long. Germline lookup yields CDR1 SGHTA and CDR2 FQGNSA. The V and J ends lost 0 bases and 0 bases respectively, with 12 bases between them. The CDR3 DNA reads TGTGCCAGCAGCTTAGCGAAGACCGGAAGCTCCTACAATGAGCAGTTCTTC. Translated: CASSLAKTGSSYNEQFF.

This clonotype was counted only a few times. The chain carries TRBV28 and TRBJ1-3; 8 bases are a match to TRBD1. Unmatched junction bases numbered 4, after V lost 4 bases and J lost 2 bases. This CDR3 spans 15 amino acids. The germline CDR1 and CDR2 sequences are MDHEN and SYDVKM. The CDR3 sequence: CASSYRGWTGNTIYF. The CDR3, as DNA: TGTGCCAGCAGTTACAGGGGGTGGACTGGAAACACCATATATTTT. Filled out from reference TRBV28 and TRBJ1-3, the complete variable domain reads DVKVTQSSRYLVKRTGEKVFLECVQDMDHENMFWYRQDPGLGLRLIYFSYDVKMKEKGDIPEGYSVSREKKERFSLILESASTNQTSMYLCASSYRGWTGNTIYFGEGSWLTVV.

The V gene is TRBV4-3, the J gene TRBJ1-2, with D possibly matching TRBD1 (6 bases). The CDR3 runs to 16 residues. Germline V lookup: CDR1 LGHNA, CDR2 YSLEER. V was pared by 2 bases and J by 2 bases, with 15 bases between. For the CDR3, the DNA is TGCGCCAGCAGCCAATCCGTTCGGACAGAGAACTATGGCTACACCTTC. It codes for CASSQSVRTENYGYTF.

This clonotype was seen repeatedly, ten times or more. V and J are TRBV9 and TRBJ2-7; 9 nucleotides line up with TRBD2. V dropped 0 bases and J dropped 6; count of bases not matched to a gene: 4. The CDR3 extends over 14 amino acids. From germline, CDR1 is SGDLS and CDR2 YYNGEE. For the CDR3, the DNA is TGTGCCAGCAGCGTAGGACTAGCGGTGCGCGAGCAGTACTTC. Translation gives CASSVGLAVREQYF.

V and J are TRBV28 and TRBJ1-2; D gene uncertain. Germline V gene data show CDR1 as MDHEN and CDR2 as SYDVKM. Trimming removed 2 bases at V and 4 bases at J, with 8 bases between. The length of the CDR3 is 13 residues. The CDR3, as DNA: TGTGCCAGCAGTTTAGACGGAGTCTATGGCTACACCTTC. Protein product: CASSLDGVYGYTF.

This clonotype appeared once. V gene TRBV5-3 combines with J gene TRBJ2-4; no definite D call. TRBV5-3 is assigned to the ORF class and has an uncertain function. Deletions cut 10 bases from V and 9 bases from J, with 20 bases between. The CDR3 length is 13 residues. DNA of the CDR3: TGTGCCTGCAGCTGGGGTGAGTCCAGCATTCAGTACTTC. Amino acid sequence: CACSWGESSIQYF.

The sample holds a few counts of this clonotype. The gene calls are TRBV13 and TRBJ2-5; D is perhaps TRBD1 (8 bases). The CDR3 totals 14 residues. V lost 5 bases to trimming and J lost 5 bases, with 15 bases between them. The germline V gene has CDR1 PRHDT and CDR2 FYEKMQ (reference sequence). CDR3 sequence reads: CASSTGGGLETQYF. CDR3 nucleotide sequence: TGTGCCAGCAGCACAGGGGGGGGGCTGGAGACCCAGTACTTC.

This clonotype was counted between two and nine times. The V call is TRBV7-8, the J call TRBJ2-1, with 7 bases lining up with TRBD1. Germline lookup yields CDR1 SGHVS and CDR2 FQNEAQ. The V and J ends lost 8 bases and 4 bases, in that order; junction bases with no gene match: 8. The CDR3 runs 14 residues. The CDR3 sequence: CASGAGTDYNEQFF. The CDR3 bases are TGTGCCAGCGGAGCCGGGACAGATTACAATGAGCAGTTCTTC.

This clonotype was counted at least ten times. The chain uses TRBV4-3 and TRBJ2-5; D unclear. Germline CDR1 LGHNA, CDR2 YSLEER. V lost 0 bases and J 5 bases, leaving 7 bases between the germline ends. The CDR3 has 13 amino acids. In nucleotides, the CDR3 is TGCGCCAGCAGCCAAGAGTCCGGGGAGACCCAGTACTTC. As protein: CASSQESGETQYF.

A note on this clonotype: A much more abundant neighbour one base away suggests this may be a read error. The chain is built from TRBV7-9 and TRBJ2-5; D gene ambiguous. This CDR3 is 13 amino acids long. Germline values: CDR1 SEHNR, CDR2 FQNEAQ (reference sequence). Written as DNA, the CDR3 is TGTGCCAGCAGCTTGAGGTACCAAGAGACCCGGTACTTC. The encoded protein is CASSLRYQETRYF.

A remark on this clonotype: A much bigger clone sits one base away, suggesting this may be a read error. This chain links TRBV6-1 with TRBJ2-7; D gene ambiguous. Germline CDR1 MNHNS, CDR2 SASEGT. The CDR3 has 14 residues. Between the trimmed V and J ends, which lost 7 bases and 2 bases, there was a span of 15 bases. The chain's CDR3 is CASNQRLAPYEQYF. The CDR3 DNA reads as TGTGCCAGCAATCAGCGTCTGGCCCCCTACGAGCAGTACTTC.

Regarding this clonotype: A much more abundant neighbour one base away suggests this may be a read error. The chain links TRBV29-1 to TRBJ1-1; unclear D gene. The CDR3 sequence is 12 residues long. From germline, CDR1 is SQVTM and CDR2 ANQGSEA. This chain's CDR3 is CSVLYLNTAAFF. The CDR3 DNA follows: TGCAGCGTCCTATATCTGAACACTGCAGCTTTCTTT.